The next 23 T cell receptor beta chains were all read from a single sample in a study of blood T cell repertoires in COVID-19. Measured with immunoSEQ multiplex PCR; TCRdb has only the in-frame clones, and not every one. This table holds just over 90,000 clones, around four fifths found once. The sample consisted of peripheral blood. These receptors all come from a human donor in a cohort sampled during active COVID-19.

In nucleotides, the CDR3 is TGTGCCAGCGCAGGGGATTTCAATCAGCCCCAGCATTTT. Translating it yields CASAGDFNQPQHF. The rearrangement uses TRBV10-3 and TRBJ1-5, with D perhaps matching TRBD1 (6 bases). There are 13 residues in the CDR3. Germline loops: CDR1 ENHRY, CDR2 SYGVKD. Between the trimmed V and J ends, which lost 10 bases and 3 bases, there was a span of 13 bases.

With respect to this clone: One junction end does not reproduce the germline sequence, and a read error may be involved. DNA of the CDR3: TGTGCCAGTAGCCAGGGGCAGAGCGACTATAATTCACCCCTCCACTTT. Translated: CASSQGQSDYNSPLHF. The chain couples TRBV4-2 to TRBJ1-6, with D perhaps TRBD1 (6 bases). The CDR3 contains 16 residues. The germline V gene has CDR1 LGHNA and CDR2 YNFKEQ.

CDR3 coding DNA: TGTGCCAGCGACATCTCTGGAAACACCATATATTTT. This sequence encodes CASDISGNTIYF. The rearrangement uses TRBV12-3 or TRBV12-4 and TRBJ1-3; D gene uncertain. The CDR3 has 12 amino acids. V was pared by 8 bases and J by 0 bases, with 5 bases between.

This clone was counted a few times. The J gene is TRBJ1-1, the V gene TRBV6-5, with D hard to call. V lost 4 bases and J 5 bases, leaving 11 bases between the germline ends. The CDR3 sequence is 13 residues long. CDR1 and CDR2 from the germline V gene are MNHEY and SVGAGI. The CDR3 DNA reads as TGTGCCAGCAGTTGGGCTCTTGAGACTGAAGCTTTCTTT. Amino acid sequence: CASSWALETEAFF.

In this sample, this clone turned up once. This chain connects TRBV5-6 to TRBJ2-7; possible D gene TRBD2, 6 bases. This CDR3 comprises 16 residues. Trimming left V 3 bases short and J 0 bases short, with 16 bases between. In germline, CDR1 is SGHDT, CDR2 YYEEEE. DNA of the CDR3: TGTGCCAGCAGCTCGACCCGGGACTTGAGCTCCTACGAGCAGTACTTC. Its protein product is CASSSTRDLSSYEQYF.

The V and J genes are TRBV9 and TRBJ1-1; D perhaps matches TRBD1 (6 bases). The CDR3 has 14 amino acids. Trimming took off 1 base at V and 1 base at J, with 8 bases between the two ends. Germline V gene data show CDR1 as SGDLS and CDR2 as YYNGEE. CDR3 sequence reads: CASSVRTENTEAFF. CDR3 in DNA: TGTGCCAGCAGCGTACGGACAGAGAACACTGAAGCTTTCTTT. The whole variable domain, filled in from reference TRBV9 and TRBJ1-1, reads DSGVTQTPKHLITATGQRVTLRCSPRSGDLSVYWYQQSLDQGLQFLIQYYNGEERAKGNILERFSAQQFPDLHSELNLSSLELGDSALYFCASSVRTENTEAFFGQGTRLTVV.

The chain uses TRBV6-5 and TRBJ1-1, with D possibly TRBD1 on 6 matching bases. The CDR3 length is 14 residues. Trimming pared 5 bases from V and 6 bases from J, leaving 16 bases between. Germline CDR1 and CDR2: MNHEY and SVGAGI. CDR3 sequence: CASSTGVKGAEAFF. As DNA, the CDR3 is TGTGCCAGCAGTACTGGAGTCAAGGGGGCTGAAGCTTTCTTT.

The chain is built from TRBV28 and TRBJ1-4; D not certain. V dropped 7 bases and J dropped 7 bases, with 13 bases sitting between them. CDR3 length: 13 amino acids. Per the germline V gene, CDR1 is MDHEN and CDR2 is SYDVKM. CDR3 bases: TGTGCCAGCAAAACGGGGAAGGTTGAAAAACTGTTTTTT. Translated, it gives CASKTGKVEKLFF. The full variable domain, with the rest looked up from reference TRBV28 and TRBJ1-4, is DVKVTQSSRYLVKRTGEKVFLECVQDMDHENMFWYRQDPGLGLRLIYFSYDVKMKEKGDIPEGYSVSREKKERFSLILESASTNQTSMYLCASKTGKVEKLFFGSGTQLSVL.

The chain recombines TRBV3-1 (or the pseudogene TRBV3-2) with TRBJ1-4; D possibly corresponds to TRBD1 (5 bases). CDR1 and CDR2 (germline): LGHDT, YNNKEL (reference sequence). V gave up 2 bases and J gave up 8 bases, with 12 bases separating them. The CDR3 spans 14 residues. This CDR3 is CASSQHHRQEKLFF. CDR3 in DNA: TGTGCCAGCAGCCAACATCACCGACAGGAAAAACTGTTTTTT.

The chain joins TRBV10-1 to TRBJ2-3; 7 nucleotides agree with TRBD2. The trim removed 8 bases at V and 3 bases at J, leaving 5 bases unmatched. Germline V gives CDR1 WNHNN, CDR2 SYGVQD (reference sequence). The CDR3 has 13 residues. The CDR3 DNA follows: TGCGCCAGCGGCCCGGGGGGAACAGATACGCAGTATTTT. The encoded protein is CASGPGGTDTQYF.

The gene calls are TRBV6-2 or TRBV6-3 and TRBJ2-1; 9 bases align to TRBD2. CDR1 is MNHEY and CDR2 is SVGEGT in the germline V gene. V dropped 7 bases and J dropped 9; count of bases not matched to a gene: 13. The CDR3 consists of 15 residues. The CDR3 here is CASIPSGRGGSEQFF. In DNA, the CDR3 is TGTGCCAGCATCCCATCGGGGCGGGGGGGCAGTGAGCAGTTCTTC.

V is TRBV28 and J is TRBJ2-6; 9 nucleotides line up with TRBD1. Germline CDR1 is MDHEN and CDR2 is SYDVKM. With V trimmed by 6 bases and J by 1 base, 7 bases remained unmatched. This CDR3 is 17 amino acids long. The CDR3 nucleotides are TGTGCCAGCAGCACTCCCGGGACAGGGTCTGGGGCCAACGTCCTGACTTTC. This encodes CASSTPGTGSGANVLTF.

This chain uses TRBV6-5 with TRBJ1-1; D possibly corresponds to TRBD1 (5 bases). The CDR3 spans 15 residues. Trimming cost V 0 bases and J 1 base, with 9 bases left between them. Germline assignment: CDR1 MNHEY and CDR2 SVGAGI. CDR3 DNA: TGTGCCAGCAGTTACTCGAGACAGCAGAACACTGAAGCTTTCTTT. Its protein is CASSYSRQQNTEAFF.

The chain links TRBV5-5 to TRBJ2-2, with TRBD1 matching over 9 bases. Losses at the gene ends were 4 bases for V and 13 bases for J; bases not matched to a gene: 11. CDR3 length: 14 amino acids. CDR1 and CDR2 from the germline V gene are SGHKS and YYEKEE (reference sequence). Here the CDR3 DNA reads TGTGCCAGCAGCCTACTTACGCCGGACAGGGGGCTGTTTTTT. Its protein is CASSLLTPDRGLFF. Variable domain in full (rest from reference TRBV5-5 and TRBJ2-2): DAGVTQSPTHLIKTRGQQVTLRCSPISGHKSVSWYQQVLGQGPQFIFQYYEKEERGRGNFPDRFSARQFPNYSSELNVNALLLGDSALYLCASSLLTPDRGLFFGEGSRLTVL.

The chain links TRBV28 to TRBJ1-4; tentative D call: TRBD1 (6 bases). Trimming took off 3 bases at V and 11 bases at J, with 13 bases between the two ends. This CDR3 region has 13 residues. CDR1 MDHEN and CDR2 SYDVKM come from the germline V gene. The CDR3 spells CASSLLGGGKLFF. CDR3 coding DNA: TGTGCCAGCAGTTTGTTAGGGGGTGGGAAACTGTTTTTT.

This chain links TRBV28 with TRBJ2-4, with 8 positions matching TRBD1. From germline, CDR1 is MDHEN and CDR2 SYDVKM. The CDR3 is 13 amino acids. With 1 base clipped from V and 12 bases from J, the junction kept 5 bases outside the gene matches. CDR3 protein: CASSLYAGGYQYF. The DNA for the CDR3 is TGTGCCAGCAGTTTATATGCAGGGGGCTATCAGTACTTC. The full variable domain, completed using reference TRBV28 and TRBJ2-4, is DVKVTQSSRYLVKRTGEKVFLECVQDMDHENMFWYRQDPGLGLRLIYFSYDVKMKEKGDIPEGYSVSREKKERFSLILESASTNQTSMYLCASSLYAGGYQYFGAGTRLSVL.

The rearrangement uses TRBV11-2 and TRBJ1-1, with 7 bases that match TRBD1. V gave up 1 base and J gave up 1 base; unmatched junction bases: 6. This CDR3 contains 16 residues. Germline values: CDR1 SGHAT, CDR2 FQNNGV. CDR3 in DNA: TGTGCCAGCAGCTTAGGCGGGACAGTCAGGAACACTGAAGCTTTCTTT. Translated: CASSLGGTVRNTEAFF.

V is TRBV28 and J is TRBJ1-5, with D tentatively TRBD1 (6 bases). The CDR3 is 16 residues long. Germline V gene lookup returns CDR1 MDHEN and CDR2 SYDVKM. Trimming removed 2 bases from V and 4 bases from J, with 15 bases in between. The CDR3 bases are TGTGCCAGCAGTTTACTGGACAGAATCCTTAATCAGCCCCAGCATTTT. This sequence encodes CASSLLDRILNQPQHF.

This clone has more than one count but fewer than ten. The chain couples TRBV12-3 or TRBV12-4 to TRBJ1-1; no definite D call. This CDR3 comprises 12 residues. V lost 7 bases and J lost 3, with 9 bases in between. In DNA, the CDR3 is TGTGCCAGCACCCGAGGGTACACTGAAGCTTTCTTT. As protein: CASTRGYTEAFF.

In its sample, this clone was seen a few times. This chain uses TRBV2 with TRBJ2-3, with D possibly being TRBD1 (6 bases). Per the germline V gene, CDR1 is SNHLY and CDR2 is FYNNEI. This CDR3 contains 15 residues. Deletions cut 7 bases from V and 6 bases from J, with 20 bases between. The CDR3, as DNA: TGTGCCAGCAAGGGGGAACAGGGACGGGGCGATACGCAGTATTTT. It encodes CASKGEQGRGDTQYF.

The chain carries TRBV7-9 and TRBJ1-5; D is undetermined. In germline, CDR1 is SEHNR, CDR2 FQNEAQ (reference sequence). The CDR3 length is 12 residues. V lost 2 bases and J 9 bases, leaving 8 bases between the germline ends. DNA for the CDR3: TGTGCCAGCAGCTTAATCCTCGGGCCCCAGCATTTT. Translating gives CASSLILGPQHF.

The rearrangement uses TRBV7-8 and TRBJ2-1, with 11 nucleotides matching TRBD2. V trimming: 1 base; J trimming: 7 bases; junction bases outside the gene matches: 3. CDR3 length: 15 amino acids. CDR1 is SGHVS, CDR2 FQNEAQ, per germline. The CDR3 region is CASSLVLAGGNEQFF. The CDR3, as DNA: TGTGCCAGCAGCTTAGTTCTAGCGGGAGGAAATGAGCAGTTCTTC.

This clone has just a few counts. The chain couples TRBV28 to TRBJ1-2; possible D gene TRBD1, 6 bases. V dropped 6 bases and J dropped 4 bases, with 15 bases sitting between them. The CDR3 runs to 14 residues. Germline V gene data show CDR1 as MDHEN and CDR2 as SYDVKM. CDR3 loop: CASSPRGFGYGYTF. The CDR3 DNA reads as TGTGCCAGCAGCCCCAGGGGTTTTGGCTATGGCTACACCTTC.